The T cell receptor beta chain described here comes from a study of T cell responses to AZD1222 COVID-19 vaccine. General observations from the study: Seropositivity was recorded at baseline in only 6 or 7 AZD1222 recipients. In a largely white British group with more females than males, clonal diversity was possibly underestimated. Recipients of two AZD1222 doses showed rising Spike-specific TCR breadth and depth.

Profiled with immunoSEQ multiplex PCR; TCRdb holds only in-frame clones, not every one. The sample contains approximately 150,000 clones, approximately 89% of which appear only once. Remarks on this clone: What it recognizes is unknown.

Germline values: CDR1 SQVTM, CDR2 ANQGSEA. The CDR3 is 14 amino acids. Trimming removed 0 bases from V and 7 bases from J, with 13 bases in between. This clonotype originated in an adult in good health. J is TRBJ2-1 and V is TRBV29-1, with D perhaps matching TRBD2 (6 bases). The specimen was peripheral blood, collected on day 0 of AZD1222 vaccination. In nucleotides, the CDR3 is TGCAGCGTTGAAGAGGCGGGAAAGGGGAATGAGCAGTTCTTC. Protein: CSVEEAGKGNEQFF.